This note documents a single TCR beta chain sequence. These data originate in a study of blood T cell repertoires in COVID-19. Study overall: Both acute and convalescent COVID-19 samples were obtained from the United States, Italy and Spain. PBMCs, B-cell-depleted T cells, or T cells provided the cDNA or gDNA that made up the material.

This CDR3 region has 17 residues. V shed 0 bases, J shed 3 bases, and the junction held 9 bases outside the gene matches. Germline loops: CDR1 SGHDT, CDR2 YYEEEE. Original processing methods: The assay estimated nucleated cells by amplifying reference gene primers. Some clones are missing from TCRdb's copy, which holds only in-frame ones; the method was immunoSEQ multiplex PCR. V, J and clone size are those of that table, while D and trimming were read from the DNA. The sample consists of 80,000 to 100,000 clones, about nine tenths of them appearing once. The chain joins TRBV5-6 to TRBJ2-7; 10 nucleotides match TRBD1. The origin of this receptor is a human donor with active COVID-19. The donor label of this sample is uncertain. The specimen sequenced was peripheral blood. The CDR3 DNA reads as TGTGCCAGCAGCTTGGTCCCGGGACAGGGGTTACTCTACGAGCAGTACTTC. Translating gives CASSLVPGQGLLYEQYF.